A selection of T cell receptor beta chains follows, all from one sample in a study of shared clonotypes between healthy human individuals. Only in-frame clones appear in the TCRdb table, and some are missing; sequencing was by immunoSEQ multiplex PCR. This sample has hundreds of thousands of clones, with approximately 77% found just once. Sequencing was performed on PBMCs. The receptors were sampled from a woman between 40 and 55 years old in good health. Some clones in this sample may be carry-over from other donors' samples. CDR3s leave out the opening cysteine and the closing phenylalanine or tryptophan.

V	J	CDR3
TRBV9	TRBJ2-3	ASSVSPSSTDTQY
TRBV11-2	TRBJ2-1	ASSLAVAAYNEQF
TRBV7-3	TRBJ2-3	ASSSGGSRWDTQY
TRBV5-6	TRBJ1-4	ASSLYGTGGTNEKLF
TRBV18	TRBJ2-6	ASSPMRVGANVLT
TRBV5-1	TRBJ2-1	ASSFSLAGENEQF
TRBV27	TRBJ1-2	ASSPTGNYGYT
TRBV7-9	TRBJ2-1	ASSLATYNEQF
TRBV10-3	TRBJ2-2	AISTSSTNTGELF
TRBV7-9	TRBJ2-3	ASSLRGRLATFTDTQY
TRBV6-1	TRBJ1-1	ASSESGGVSVAF
TRBV27	TRBJ1-5	ASRGLSGQPQH
TRBV5-5	TRBJ1-5	ANSLVSNQPQH
TRBV5-1	TRBJ1-2	ASSDRDRGDYGYT
TRBV30	TRBJ2-2	AWSPGLNTGELF
TRBV27	-	ASSFHGPYEQY
TRBV6-1	TRBJ1-2	ASSEGTQGAGGYT
TRBV19	TRBJ2-6	ASSILRAGANVLT
TRBV18	TRBJ2-3	ASSPEDTQY
TRBV14	TRBJ1-2	ASSLYRNYGYT
TRBV30	TRBJ2-7	AWRKAVVTYEQY
TRBV25-1	TRBJ2-1	ASSAPPGQGANEQF
TRBV2	TRBJ1-1	ASNGQGVGTEAF
TRBV6-6	TRBJ1-4	AVRGDGEKLF
TRBV6-1	TRBJ1-5	ASRDSSYQPQH
TRBV28	TRBJ1-2	ASRDPLTARYGYT
TRBV2	TRBJ2-4	ASKGGVAKNIQY
TRBV29-1	TRBJ2-5	SVRGAETQY
TRBV4-3	TRBJ2-5	ASSQDRGTSGPQETQY
TRBV7-3	TRBJ2-7	ASSTYRGEQY
TRBV9	TRBJ1-1	ASSVGTGKNTEAF
TRBV11-2	TRBJ2-1	ASSLGRGASGTRGNEQF
TRBV4-1	TRBJ2-5	ASSQARSSGAEETQY
TRBV19	TRBJ1-5	ASSATREGLVGQPQH
TRBV2	TRBJ2-3	ASSETVRKRDTQY
TRBV19	TRBJ2-7	ASSSTGGAYEQY
TRBV7-3	TRBJ2-1	ASSSRGSYNEQF
TRBV18	TRBJ2-7	ASSPGTGVTYEQY
TRBV5-1	TRBJ1-2	ASSLAAAAGYT
TRBV6-1	TRBJ1-5	ASSDGTGGRNQPQH
TRBV9	TRBJ2-1	ASSVAAGTDYNEQF
TRBV7-3	TRBJ1-1	ASSPAGVNTEAF
TRBV6-6	-	ASSYSSTASYEQY
TRBV10-3	TRBJ1-3	AISESRGSGNTIY
TRBV7-6	TRBJ2-7	ASSLAAGWEQY
TRBV7-9	TRBJ1-3	ASRSTGTPGNTIY
TRBV29-1	TRBJ2-5	SVALRAGGEETQY
TRBV7-9	TRBJ2-6	ASSQRDRGGKGANVLT
TRBV19	TRBJ2-2	ASSIRVSGELF
TRBV2	TRBJ1-1	ASSESARGRPEAF
TRBV7-2	TRBJ2-7	ASSPTKFPYEQY
TRBV28	TRBJ2-7	ASTSGSSYEQY
TRBV6-6	TRBJ2-7	ASRTGTSGRYEQY
TRBV6-5	TRBJ2-5	ASSYSGGAAETQY
TRBV25-1	TRBJ2-7	ASPLLAGKYEQY
TRBV7-7	TRBJ2-5	ASSPLSGRAGEQY
TRBV11-2	TRBJ2-5	ASSLVRETQY
TRBV15	TRBJ2-2	AIRTASGSGTGELF
TRBV6-1	TRBJ2-2	ASTERGLNTGELF
TRBV27	TRBJ2-1	ASTTSGIRSYNEQF